A single sample gave rise to the 22 T cell receptor beta chains below, sequenced in a study of shared clonotypes between healthy human individuals. Here immunoSEQ multiplex PCR was the method, and the copy in TCRdb shows in-frame clones only, minus some. The top ten clones hold about 0.35% of a sample with 1.4 million or so clones, approximately 98.5% of them seen once. Specimen: naive CD4+ T cells sorted from blood. Subset denoted: CD45RA+ positively selected. The receptors here all came from a man younger than 45 in good health.

The rearrangement uses TRBV7-9 and TRBJ2-5, with D perhaps matching TRBD2 (5 bases). The V and J ends lost 1 base and 6 bases respectively, with 15 bases between them. The length of the CDR3 is 15 residues. The germline V gene has CDR1 SEHNR and CDR2 FQNEAQ (reference sequence). CDR3 sequence: CASSLDVRWRKTQYF. CDR3 DNA sequence: TGTGCCAGCAGCTTAGATGTCCGTTGGAGGAAGACCCAGTACTTC.

The V and J genes are TRBV18 and TRBJ2-7; D remains ambiguous. The CDR3 extends over 14 amino acids. CDR1 is KGHSH, CDR2 LQKENI, per germline. The V end lost 3 bases, the J end lost 2 bases, and 11 bases lay between the germline ends. CDR3 sequence reads: CASSPYRLPYEQYF. The CDR3 DNA follows: TGTGCCAGCTCACCGTATAGGCTTCCCTACGAGCAGTACTTC.

The CDR3 sequence: CASSLVGQGLGNTIYF. The CDR3 nucleotides read TGCGCCAGCAGCTTGGTTGGACAGGGATTAGGAAACACCATATATTTT. The J gene is TRBJ1-3, the V gene TRBV5-1; 8 bases align to TRBD1. Trimming at V came to 0 bases and at J to 4 bases, leaving 6 bases not matched to a gene. The CDR3 sequence is 16 residues long. Germline V CDR1 and CDR2: SGHRS, YFSETQ.

The chain couples TRBV5-4 to TRBJ1-2, with 9 bases fitting TRBD1. This CDR3 is built from 13 residues. V shed 4 bases and J 7 bases; nucleotides not matched to a gene: 5. The germline gives CDR1 SGHNT, CDR2 YYREEE (reference sequence). CDR3 loop: CASSPGTGPGYTF. Here the CDR3 DNA reads TGTGCCAGCAGCCCAGGGACAGGGCCTGGCTACACCTTC. The full variable domain, with the rest looked up from reference TRBV5-4 and TRBJ1-2, is ETGVTQSPTHLIKTRGQQVTLRCSSQSGHNTVSWYQQALGQGPQFIFQYYREEENGRGNFPPRFSGLQFPNYSSELNVNALELDDSALYLCASSPGTGPGYTFGSGTRLTVV.

The rearrangement links TRBV2 to TRBJ1-1; 7 nucleotides agree with TRBD1. The CDR3 is 14 residues long. V trimming: 4 bases; J trimming: 4 bases; junction bases outside the gene matches: 6. Germline-derived CDR1 and CDR2 are SNHLY and FYNNEI. CDR3 region: CASSGRDRGTEAFF. The CDR3 DNA sequence: TGTGCCAGCAGTGGGCGGGACAGAGGCACTGAAGCTTTCTTT.

V and J are TRBV5-4 and TRBJ2-2, with 10 bases identical to TRBD2. CDR1 is SGHNT, CDR2 YYREEE, per germline (reference sequence). The CDR3 is made up of 15 amino acids. Losses at the gene ends were 0 bases for V and 6 bases for J; bases not matched to a gene: 2. This chain's CDR3 is CASSLGGTSAGELFF. The CDR3 nucleotides read TGTGCCAGCAGCTTGGGTGGGACTAGCGCCGGGGAGCTGTTTTTT.

The J gene is TRBJ1-5, the V gene TRBV30; D not resolved. Trimming pared 0 bases from V and 5 bases from J, leaving 17 bases between. From germline, CDR1 is GTSNPN and CDR2 SVGIG (reference sequence). This CDR3 region has 16 residues. Written as DNA, the CDR3 is TGTGCCTGGAGTGTACCCGCCTTGCGGCCCGATCAGCCCCAGCATTTT. Translated, it gives CAWSVPALRPDQPQHF.

The chain has TRBV7-9 and TRBJ1-2; the D is unclear. The CDR3 extends over 14 amino acids. In germline, CDR1 is SEHNR, CDR2 FQNEAQ (reference sequence). The V gene lost 0 bases and the J gene lost 7 bases, with 12 bases spanning the gap. CDR3 coding DNA: TGTGCCAGCAGCTTAGCGGTCGAGGCGGGTGGCTACACCTTC. This sequence encodes CASSLAVEAGGYTF.

V usage is TRBV6-1 and J usage is TRBJ2-7, with D unresolved. From germline, CDR1 is MNHNS and CDR2 SASEGT. The CDR3 spans 13 residues. V was cut by 6 bases and J by 4 bases, with 13 bases left in between. The CDR3, as DNA: TGTGCCAGCAGACCCACAGACGGTTACGAGCAGTACTTC. Residues: CASRPTDGYEQYF.

The chain links TRBV28 to TRBJ2-5; D tentatively reads TRBD1 or TRBD2 (7 bases each). Germline CDR1 and CDR2: MDHEN and SYDVKM. The CDR3 contains 14 residues. The V end was cut by 3 bases, the J end by 6 bases, with 14 bases between. The CDR3, as DNA: TGTGCCAGCAGTTTGGGAGGGGGCTTGAAGACCCAGTACTTC. It yields the protein CASSLGGGLKTQYF.

The chain joins TRBV5-4 to TRBJ2-1; D is ambiguous. V was trimmed by 1 base and J by 8 bases, leaving 4 bases between them. The germline V gene encodes CDR1 SGHNT and CDR2 YYREEE (reference sequence). The CDR3 loop spans 11 amino acids. CDR3 DNA: TGTGCCAGCAGCTTGACCGATGAGCAGTTCTTC. This translates into CASSLTDEQFF.

The CDR3 is CASSVGSAESRDTIYF. CDR3 bases: TGTGCCAGCAGCGTAGGATCTGCCGAATCTCGAGACACCATATATTTT. The rearrangement uses TRBV9 and TRBJ1-3, with unresolved D. The CDR3 has 16 amino acids. Germline V gene lookup returns CDR1 SGDLS and CDR2 YYNGEE. V was trimmed by 0 bases and J by 8 bases, leaving 18 bases between them. Filled out from reference TRBV9 and TRBJ1-3, the complete variable domain reads DSGVTQTPKHLITATGQRVTLRCSPRSGDLSVYWYQQSLDQGLQFLIQYYNGEERAKGNILERFSAQQFPDLHSELNLSSLELGDSALYFCASSVGSAESRDTIYFGEGSWLTVV.

This sequence joins TRBV5-5 and TRBJ1-1; D is perhaps TRBD1 (6 bases). CDR3 length: 14 amino acids. Trimming left V 3 bases short and J 3 bases short, with 12 bases between. Looked up from germline, CDR1 is SGHKS and CDR2 is YYEKEE (reference sequence). The CDR3 protein is CASSSRGGHTEAFF. CDR3 DNA sequence: TGTGCCAGCAGCTCCCGGGGGGGGCACACTGAAGCTTTCTTT.

The rearrangement joins TRBV19 to TRBJ2-2, with D possibly being TRBD2 (6 bases). The CDR3 covers 15 residues. Germline loops: CDR1 LNHDA, CDR2 SQIVND (reference sequence). Trimming cost V 4 bases and J 0 bases, with 9 bases left between them. Written as DNA, the CDR3 is TGTGCCAGTAGTACTAGCGTGTCGAACACCGGGGAGCTGTTTTTT. Protein product: CASSTSVSNTGELFF. The whole variable domain, filled in from reference TRBV19 and TRBJ2-2, reads DGGITQSPKYLFRKEGQNVTLSCEQNLNHDAMYWYRQDPGQGLRLIYYSQIVNDFQKGDIAEGYSVSREKKESFPLTVTSAQKNPTAFYLCASSTSVSNTGELFFGEGSRLTVL.

The chain is built from TRBV4-2 and TRBJ2-6; D is unresolved. Germline V lookup: CDR1 LGHNA, CDR2 YNFKEQ. The V and J ends lost 0 bases and 1 base respectively, with 10 bases between them. The CDR3 has 17 residues. DNA of the CDR3: TGTGCCAGCAGCCAAGATATCCCTGGATCTGGGGCCAACGTCCTGACTTTC. Encoded protein: CASSQDIPGSGANVLTF.

This clone came up once. The gene calls are TRBV19 and TRBJ2-2; D is perhaps TRBD1 (6 bases). Germline-derived CDR1 and CDR2 are LNHDA and SQIVND (reference sequence). The CDR3 consists of 16 residues. V was pared by 6 bases and J by 4 bases, with 18 bases between. CDR3 protein: CASSLGGRTGTGELFF. In DNA form, the CDR3 reads TGTGCCAGTAGCCTTGGGGGCAGGACGGGCACCGGGGAGCTGTTTTTT.

Regarding this clone: At the DNA level, this CDR3 is encoded by other sequences in the same sample as well. The V gene is TRBV7-2, the J gene TRBJ2-7; no clear D gene. The CDR3 consists of 11 residues. Germline values: CDR1 SGHTA, CDR2 FQGNSA. V was pared by 2 bases and J by 4 bases, with 3 bases between. CDR3 loop: CASSLKYEQYF. CDR3 nucleotides: TGTGCCAGCAGCTTAAAGTACGAGCAGTACTTC.

This sequence joins TRBV5-1 and TRBJ2-5; 7 bases agree with TRBD1. V dropped 0 bases and J dropped 3; count of bases not matched to a gene: 5. Germline CDR1 reads SGHRS; CDR2 reads YFSETQ. There are 15 residues in the CDR3. This CDR3 is CASSLGGTAKETQYF. In nucleotides, the CDR3 is TGCGCCAGCAGCTTGGGAGGGACAGCGAAAGAGACCCAGTACTTC.

The chain couples TRBV7-9 to TRBJ2-3; D is unclear. The V end lost 1 base, the J end lost 0 bases, and 14 bases lay between the germline ends. Germline lookup yields CDR1 SEHNR and CDR2 FQNEAQ (reference sequence). This CDR3 is 17 amino acids long. The DNA of the CDR3 is TGTGCCAGCAGCTTAGTCTCAAGGAGCCGTAGCACAGATACGCAGTATTTT. Translated: CASSLVSRSRSTDTQYF.

The genes are TRBV29-1 and TRBJ2-1; 12 bases agree with TRBD2. The CDR3 loop spans 14 amino acids. CDR1 is SQVTM, CDR2 ANQGSEA, per germline. V shed 6 bases and J 12 bases; nucleotides not matched to a gene: 12. The CDR3 loop reads CSVTWTSGKNGQFF. CDR3 in DNA: TGCAGCGTAACCTGGACTAGCGGGAAAAACGGGCAGTTCTTC.

This chain links TRBV5-1 with TRBJ2-3; unclear D gene. The CDR3 spans 14 residues. The germline CDR1 and CDR2 sequences are SGHRS and YFSETQ. With 1 base removed from V and 3 bases from J, the gap between germline ends came to 9 bases. CDR3: CASSLYALTDTQYF. DNA of the CDR3: TGCGCCAGCAGCTTGTACGCCCTAACAGATACGCAGTATTTT.

The J gene is TRBJ2-5, the V gene TRBV30, with TRBD1 matching over 7 bases. From germline, CDR1 is GTSNPN and CDR2 SVGIG (reference sequence). The length of the CDR3 is 13 residues. After removal of 2 bases from V and 5 bases from J, the junction contained 5 bases not matched to a gene. The CDR3 protein is CAWSPTGMETQYF. In nucleotides, the CDR3 is TGTGCCTGGAGTCCGACAGGGATGGAGACCCAGTACTTC.